The rows below give T cell receptor beta chains drawn from one sample of a study of blood T cells in healthy people across ages. TCRdb passed the 5' RACE reads through MiXCR, listing each CDR3 protein once. The sample holds hundreds of thousands of distinct CDR3 sequences, less than 60% seen once. The sequenced sample consisted of blood. These receptors were collected from a man aged 80 or over in good health. Both conserved end residues are part of each CDR3. A D gene is named only where the DNA matches it firmly. The size field is filled for only some rows; it gives once, few, many or a size class.

DNA: TGCGCCAGCAGCCGGTCCGGGACAGGGGGCCCAAGCTCCTACGAGCAGTACTTC
CDR3: CASSRSGTGGPSSYEQYF
D: TRBD1
J: TRBJ2-7
V: TRBV5-1
size: .

DNA: TGTGCCAGCAGCTCAACCCCTAGCTTAGGGCAGTTCTTC
CDR3: CASSSTPSLGQFF
D: .
J: TRBJ2-1
V: TRBV7-3
size: .

DNA: TGTGCCAGCAGTTTCCGGCAGGACTATGGCTACACCTTC
CDR3: CASSFRQDYGYTF
D: .
J: TRBJ1-2
V: TRBV12-3/TRBV12-4
size: .

DNA: TGTGGGGCGGAGAGCGGGAGGATTCAAACTAGCACAGATACGCAGTATTTT
CDR3: CGAESGRIQTSTDTQYF
D: TRBD2
J: TRBJ2-3
V: TRBV20-1
size: .

DNA: TGCGCCAGCAGCCCCGAAGGGGGAAGCACAGATACGCAGTATTTT
CDR3: CASSPEGGSTDTQYF
D: .
J: TRBJ2-3
V: TRBV5-1
size: .

DNA: TGCAGTGCTAGAGATCACCAGTTCGGGGGCTATGGCTACACCTTC
CDR3: CSARDHQFGGYGYTF
D: .
J: TRBJ1-2
V: TRBV20-1
size: .

DNA: TGCAGCGCAGGGACAGACTACGAGCAGTACTTC
CDR3: CSAGTDYEQYF
D: TRBD1
J: TRBJ2-7
V: TRBV29-1
size: many

DNA: TGCGCCAGCAGCTGGTCAGGGTCGGGCAATCAGCCCCAGCATTTT
CDR3: CASSWSGSGNQPQHF
D: .
J: TRBJ1-5
V: TRBV5-1
size: .

DNA: TGTGCCAGCAGCTCGAGGGGGGGGGTCTACGAGCAGTACTTC
CDR3: CASSSRGGVYEQYF
D: .
J: TRBJ2-7
V: TRBV7-2
size: many

DNA: TGCAGTGCTAGAAAGACAGGGAGCAATCAGCCCCAGCATTTT
CDR3: CSARKTGSNQPQHF
D: TRBD1
J: TRBJ1-5
V: TRBV20-1
size: .

DNA: TGTGCCAGCAGCGGATTTAGCGGGAGGGTCAACACCGGGGAGCTGTTTTTT
CDR3: CASSGFSGRVNTGELFF
D: TRBD2
J: TRBJ2-2
V: TRBV9
size: .

DNA: TGTGCCAGCAGCCGCGGGACTAGCGGGTCCTGGGACTCCTACAATGAGCAGTTCTTC
CDR3: CASSRGTSGSWDSYNEQFF
D: TRBD2
J: TRBJ2-1
V: TRBV7-9
size: .

DNA: TGTGCCAGTAGACCGGGACAGGGGGACAATCAGCCCCAGCATTTT
CDR3: CASRPGQGDNQPQHF
D: TRBD1
J: TRBJ1-5
V: TRBV27
size: .

DNA: TGTGCCACCAGCACGAGACTAGCGGGAGACGCTGAGCAGTTCTTC
CDR3: CATSTRLAGDAEQFF
D: TRBD2
J: TRBJ2-1
V: TRBV15
size: many

DNA: TGTGCCAGCAGCCCCTCTCCAGAGGTAAACAAGGAGCAGTTCTTC
CDR3: CASSPSPEVNKEQFF
D: .
J: TRBJ2-1
V: TRBV7-7
size: .

DNA: TGTGCCAGCAGCCAGCCGGGACTGCACTACAATGAGCAGTACTTC
CDR3: CASSQPGLHYNEQYF
D: .
J: TRBJ2-5
V: TRBV14
size: .

DNA: TGCAGTGCTAGCTTCGGGACTAGCGGGGCACGCACAGATACGCAGTATTTT
CDR3: CSASFGTSGARTDTQYF
D: TRBD2
J: TRBJ2-3
V: TRBV20-1
size: .

DNA: TGTGCCGCGGGAAAGCCCACGGCGAACACTGAAGCTTTCTTT
CDR3: CAAGKPTANTEAFF
D: .
J: TRBJ1-1
V: TRBV10-3
size: .

DNA: TGCAGTGCTAGGGTAGCTGCTAGCACAGATACGCAGTATTTT
CDR3: CSARVAASTDTQYF
D: .
J: TRBJ2-3
V: TRBV20-1
size: .

DNA: TGTGCCAGCAGCCAGAACACCCCGGACACCGGGGAGCTGTTTTTT
CDR3: CASSQNTPDTGELFF
D: .
J: TRBJ2-2
V: TRBV12-3/TRBV12-4
size: .

DNA: TGCAGTGCTAGCTCAACTAGCGGGATTTACGAGCAGTACTTC
CDR3: CSASSTSGIYEQYF
D: TRBD2
J: TRBJ2-7
V: TRBV20-1
size: .

DNA: TGTGCCAGCAGCACCTACAGGGGCTACGAGCAGTACTTC
CDR3: CASSTYRGYEQYF
D: TRBD1
J: TRBJ2-7
V: TRBV2
size: .

DNA: TGCAGCCCAGACAGGGTGAGCAATGAGCAGTTCTTC
CDR3: CSPDRVSNEQFF
D: TRBD1
J: TRBJ2-1
V: TRBV29-1
size: many

DNA: TGTGCCAGCAGTTCGGCCCTTTCGGCCATATCCTATAATTCACCCCTCCACTTT
CDR3: CASSSALSAISYNSPLHF
D: .
J: TRBJ1-6
V: TRBV27
size: .

DNA: TGCGCCAGCAGCCGAGCATTCAGTGGATACGAGCAGTACTTC
CDR3: CASSRAFSGYEQYF
D: .
J: TRBJ2-7
V: TRBV4-1
size: .

DNA: TGTGCCAGCAGCAGCAGGGGGGTAGAGGATGAAAAGCTGTTTTTT
CDR3: CASSSRGVEDEKLFF
D: TRBD1
J: TRBJ1-4
V: TRBV5-5
size: few

DNA: TGTGCCAGCAGTTTATCGGGGGACCACAATGAGCAGTTCTTC
CDR3: CASSLSGDHNEQFF
D: .
J: TRBJ2-1
V: TRBV28
size: .